A single sample is the source of the 20 T cell receptor beta chains below, sequenced in a study of T cell responses to AZD1222 COVID-19 vaccine. Profiled with immunoSEQ multiplex PCR; TCRdb holds only in-frame clones, not every one. The data contain about 150,000 clones, over 85% of them singletons. The source material was peripheral blood, sampled on day 0 of AZD1222 vaccination. These receptors all stem from an adult in good health.

This chain links TRBV19 with TRBJ1-1; 7 positions match TRBD1. V gave up 3 bases and J gave up 6 bases; unmatched junction bases: 4. This CDR3 has 13 residues. Germline V gene lookup returns CDR1 LNHDA and CDR2 SQIVND (reference sequence). CDR3 nucleotide sequence: TGTGCCAGTAGTATCCGACAGGGAGCTGAAGCTTTCTTT. Its translation: CASSIRQGAEAFF.

CDR3 coding DNA: TGTGCCAGCAGCTCCGTCCCGGGACAGGGGTACTCTGGAAACACCATATATTTT. Translation: CASSSVPGQGYSGNTIYF. This chain connects TRBV5-4 to TRBJ1-3; TRBD1 matches at 10 bases. This CDR3 is 18 amino acids long. Germline V CDR1 and CDR2: SGHNT, YYREEE (reference sequence). Unmatched junction bases numbered 9, after V lost 3 bases and J lost 0 bases.

This clone was recorded once. The chain uses TRBV4-1 and TRBJ1-1; D ambiguous. V gave up 0 bases and J gave up 1 base, with 9 bases separating them. Germline V CDR1 and CDR2: MGHRA, YSYEKL. The CDR3 loop spans 15 amino acids. The CDR3 protein is CASSQEGSQNTEAFF. In DNA form, the CDR3 reads TGCGCCAGCAGCCAAGAAGGCAGTCAGAACACTGAAGCTTTCTTT.

This sequence joins TRBV19 and TRBJ1-4; 8 bases are a match to TRBD1. CDR3 size: 14 residues. V lost 5 bases and J lost 8; bases outside the gene matches: 7. CDR1 is LNHDA and CDR2 is SQIVND in the germline V gene (reference sequence). CDR3 region: CASSPQGAGEKLFF. The CDR3 DNA reads as TGTGCCAGTAGTCCTCAGGGGGCAGGAGAAAAACTGTTTTTT.

This chain joins TRBV10-1 and TRBJ1-5; D not certain. The CDR3 extends over 14 amino acids. Trimming stripped 7 bases from V and 0 bases from J, with 10 bases between. CDR1 is WNHNN and CDR2 is SYGVQD in the germline V gene (reference sequence). CDR3 DNA: TGCGCCAGCATCCCGGACCGTAGCAATCAGCCCCAGCATTTT. The encoded protein is CASIPDRSNQPQHF.

The genes are TRBV3-1 (or the pseudogene TRBV3-2) and TRBJ2-7, with D uncertain. Germline CDR1 reads LGHDT; CDR2 reads YNNKEL (reference sequence). V gave up 5 bases and J gave up 5 bases, with 10 bases separating them. This CDR3 contains 12 residues. The DNA for the CDR3 is TGTGCCAGCAGCTCCCGGGTCAACGAGCAGTACTTC. Translation: CASSSRVNEQYF.

V gene TRBV5-6 combines with J gene TRBJ1-6; a weak D match, TRBD1 (5 bases). The CDR3 consists of 15 residues. Deletions cut 5 bases from V and 3 bases from J, with 12 bases between. Germline V lookup: CDR1 SGHDT, CDR2 YYEEEE. In DNA form, the CDR3 reads TGTGCCAGCAGTCTCCGGGACGGCTATAATTCACCCCTCCACTTT. Protein sequence: CASSLRDGYNSPLHF.

CDR3 in DNA: TGTGCCACCTCACAGGGGCGGAGCACTGAAGCTTTCTTT. It encodes CATSQGRSTEAFF. V is TRBV6-5 and J is TRBJ1-1; TRBD1 aligns across 7 bases. Germline lookup yields CDR1 MNHEY and CDR2 SVGAGI. The CDR3 consists of 13 residues. V lost 10 bases, J lost 4 bases, and 9 bases stayed unmatched.

The V gene is TRBV6-5, the J gene TRBJ2-7; no clear D. The CDR3 sequence is 13 residues long. CDR1 MNHEY and CDR2 SVGAGI come from the germline V gene. V gave up 0 bases and J gave up 4 bases, with 7 bases separating them. The CDR3: CASSYSGPYEQYF. The DNA of the CDR3 is TGTGCCAGCAGTTACTCGGGCCCTTACGAGCAGTACTTC.

The chain joins TRBV18 to TRBJ2-3; 10 bases fit TRBD2. V shed 3 bases, J shed 7 bases, and the junction held 4 bases outside the gene matches. CDR1 and CDR2 (germline): KGHSH, LQKENI. The CDR3 is 14 residues long. The CDR3 loop is CASSPPSGSYTQYF. The CDR3 nucleotides are TGTGCCAGCTCACCCCCTAGCGGGAGCTATACGCAGTATTTT.

V is TRBV10-3 and J is TRBJ1-5, with D hard to call. This CDR3 is built from 15 residues. The germline CDR1 and CDR2 sequences are ENHRY and SYGVKD. The V and J ends lost 0 bases and 0 bases respectively, with 6 bases between them. The CDR3 sequence is CAISESPPSNQPQHF. The CDR3 nucleotides are TGTGCCATCAGTGAGTCCCCGCCTAGCAATCAGCCCCAGCATTTT.

The V gene is TRBV7-9, the J gene TRBJ2-7, with TRBD1 identical over 9 bases. This CDR3 contains 15 residues. Trimming removed 5 bases from V and 6 bases from J; junction bases left unmatched: 11. From germline, CDR1 is SEHNR and CDR2 FQNEAQ (reference sequence). The CDR3 reads CASSPMGQGTVEQYF. The CDR3 nucleotides read TGTGCCAGCAGCCCAATGGGACAGGGAACCGTCGAGCAGTACTTC.

This chain connects TRBV4-1 to TRBJ1-1; unclear D gene. This CDR3 has 14 amino acids. The V and J ends lost 1 base and 4 bases respectively, with 10 bases between them. Germline values: CDR1 MGHRA, CDR2 YSYEKL. As DNA, the CDR3 is TGCGCCAGCAGCCAAGTAGGGAGGCGCACTGAAGCTTTCTTT. Translation: CASSQVGRRTEAFF.

The J gene is TRBJ1-5, the V gene TRBV7-9; 7 bases map to TRBD1. The germline gives CDR1 SEHNR, CDR2 FQNEAQ (reference sequence). The junction had 4 bases not matched to a gene; V was cut back by 1 base and J by 1 base. There are 16 residues in the CDR3. CDR3 region: CASSLGRGRSNQPQHF. The CDR3 region has the DNA TGTGCCAGCAGCTTAGGCAGGGGGAGAAGCAATCAGCCCCAGCATTTT.

In DNA, the CDR3 is TGTGCCACCAGTGATCATAGCGGCCAAGAGACCCAGTACTTC. Translated: CATSDHSGQETQYF. The rearrangement uses TRBV24-1 and TRBJ2-5; D possibly corresponds to TRBD2 (6 bases). Germline V gene sequence: CDR1 KGHDR, CDR2 SFDVKD. The CDR3 is 14 residues long. V lost 3 bases and J 1 base, leaving 8 bases between the germline ends.

The rearrangement joins TRBV19 to TRBJ1-5; D is undetermined. V was trimmed by 5 bases and J by 2 bases, leaving 19 bases between them. The CDR3 runs 17 residues. The V gene's germline CDR1 is LNHDA and CDR2 SQIVND (reference sequence). The CDR3 reads CASSPILGGARNQPQHF. DNA of the CDR3: TGTGCCAGTAGTCCAATCCTTGGTGGTGCCCGCAATCAGCCCCAGCATTTT.

The J gene is TRBJ1-3, the V gene TRBV18, with 11 bases fitting TRBD1. The CDR3 runs to 18 residues. The germline gives CDR1 KGHSH, CDR2 LQKENI. Trimming cost V 3 bases and J 0 bases; bases outside gene matches: 7. CDR3: CASSPSTGTGGSGNTIYF. The CDR3 DNA is TGTGCCAGCTCACCGAGCACCGGGACAGGGGGCTCTGGAAACACCATATATTTT.

The chain carries TRBV5-1 and TRBJ2-7; 9 bases agree with TRBD1. The V and J ends lost 4 bases and 3 bases, in that order; junction bases with no gene match: 8. Looked up from germline, CDR1 is SGHRS and CDR2 is YFSETQ. This CDR3 has 15 amino acids. CDR3 DNA sequence: TGCGCCAGCAGCAATACCGGGACAGGGTACTACGAGCAGTACTTC. Protein: CASSNTGTGYYEQYF.

The chain is built from TRBV19 and TRBJ1-4; D perhaps matches TRBD1 (5 bases). Trimming removed 4 bases from V and 6 bases from J, with 12 bases in between. The V gene's germline CDR1 is LNHDA and CDR2 SQIVND (reference sequence). CDR3 length equals 14 residues. CDR3 amino acids: CASSSQGGDEKLFF. CDR3 sequence (DNA): TGTGCCAGTAGTAGCCAGGGTGGAGATGAAAAACTGTTTTTT.

The chain combines TRBV25-1 with TRBJ2-6, with D uncertain. Germline CDR1 is MGHDK and CDR2 is SYGVNS. Deletions cut 0 bases from V and 2 bases from J, with 5 bases between. CDR3 length equals 15 residues. The CDR3 nucleotides are TGTGCCAGCAGTGAATATAAAGCTGGGGCCAACGTCCTGACTTTC. It specifies CASSEYKAGANVLTF.